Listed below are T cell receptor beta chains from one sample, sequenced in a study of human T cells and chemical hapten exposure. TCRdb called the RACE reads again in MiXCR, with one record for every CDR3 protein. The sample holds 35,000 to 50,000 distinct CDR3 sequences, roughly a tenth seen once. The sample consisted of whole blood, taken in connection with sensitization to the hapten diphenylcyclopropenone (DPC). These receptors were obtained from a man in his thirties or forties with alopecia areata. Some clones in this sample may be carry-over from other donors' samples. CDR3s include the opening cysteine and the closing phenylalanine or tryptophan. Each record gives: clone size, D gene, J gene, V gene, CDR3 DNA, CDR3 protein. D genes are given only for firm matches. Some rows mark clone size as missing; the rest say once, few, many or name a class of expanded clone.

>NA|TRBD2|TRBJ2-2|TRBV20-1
TGCAGTGCTAGGTGGGCGTTAGCGGGGACTTCCGGCACCGGGGAGCTGTTTTTT
CSARWALAGTSGTGELFF
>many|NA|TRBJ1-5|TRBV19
TGTGCCAGTAGTATCCGGAACCCCAGCCAGCCCCAGCATTTT
CASSIRNPSQPQHF
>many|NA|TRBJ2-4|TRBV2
TGTGCCAGCAGTCCCCTCGAGAACATTCAGTACTTC
CASSPLENIQYF
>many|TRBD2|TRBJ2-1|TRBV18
TGTGCCAGCTCACCGGGATGGACTAGCTACAGTCGCAATGAGCAGTTCTTC
CASSPGWTSYSRNEQFF
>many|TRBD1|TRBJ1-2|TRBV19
TGTGCCAGTAGTATCCATAACACCGGACAGGGGGCAGCTAACTATGGCTACACCTTC
CASSIHNTGQGAANYGYTF
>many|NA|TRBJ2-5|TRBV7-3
TGTGCCAGCAGTGCCGACTCTAGGGGAAATAAGAGGACCCAGTACTTC
CASSADSRGNKRTQYF
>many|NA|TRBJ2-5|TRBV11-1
TGTGCCAGCAGCTTAACTCCCGGGCAAGAGACCCAGTACTTC
CASSLTPGQETQYF
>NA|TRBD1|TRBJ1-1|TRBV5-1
TGCGCCAGCAGCCCTGGACAGGAGTGGACTGAAGCTTTCTTT
CASSPGQEWTEAFF
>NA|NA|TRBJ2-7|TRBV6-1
TGTGCCAGCAGTGACGGAGCACTCACCTACGAGCAGTACTTC
CASSDGALTYEQYF
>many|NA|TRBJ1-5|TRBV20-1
TGCAGTGCTAGAGGAGGTAGGGCCAGTAGCAATCAGCCCCAGCATTTT
CSARGGRASSNQPQHF
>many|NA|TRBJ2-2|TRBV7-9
TGTGCCAGCAGCTGGGTTTCCTCGGCCGGGGAGCTGTTTTTT
CASSWVSSAGELFF
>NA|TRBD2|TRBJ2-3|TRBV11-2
TGTGCCAGCAGCCGTACATCGATACTAGCGGGGGGCACAGATACGCAGTATTTT
CASSRTSILAGGTDTQYF
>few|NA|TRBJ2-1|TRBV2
TGTGCCAGCAGGCCAGCGCCCTACAATGAGCAGTTCTTC
CASRPAPYNEQFF
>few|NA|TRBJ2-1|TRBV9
TGTGCCAGCAGCGTAGGGCAGGGCGGAGGGGCGGATGAGCAGTTCTTC
CASSVGQGGGADEQFF
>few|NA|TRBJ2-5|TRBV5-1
TGCGCCAGCAGCTTGGCTTCGGAGACCCAGTACTTC
CASSLASETQYF
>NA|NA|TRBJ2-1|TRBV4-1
TGCGCCAGCAGCCCGAGTTGGAGGGAAGAGGCTAGTAGAAAAAGGGACAATGAGCAGTTCTTC
CASSPSWREEASRKRDNEQFF
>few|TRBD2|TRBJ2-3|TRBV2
TGTGCCAGCAGTGAAGATGGGACTAACACAGATACGCAGTATTTT
CASSEDGTNTDTQYF
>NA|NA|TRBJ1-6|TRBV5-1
TGCGCCAGCAGCTTTTTGGGCGGCGGGAATTCACCCCTCCACTTT
CASSFLGGGNSPLHF
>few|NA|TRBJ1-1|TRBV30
TGTGCCTGGACCCTCTTTAGAGGGGGGAGAACGCGCACTGAAGCTTTCTTT
CAWTLFRGGRTRTEAFF
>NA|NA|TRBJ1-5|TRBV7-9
TGTGCCAGCAGCTTAGCGGGGCCGACTAATCAGCCCCAGCATTTT
CASSLAGPTNQPQHF
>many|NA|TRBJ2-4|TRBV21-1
TGTGCCAGCAGCAAGGGCCAACAGATAGCCAAAAACATTCAGTACTTC
CASSKGQQIAKNIQYF
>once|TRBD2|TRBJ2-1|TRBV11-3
TGTGCCAGCAGCTTAGAATCGGCTAGCGGGCCGTACAATGAGCAGTTCTTC
CASSLESASGPYNEQFF
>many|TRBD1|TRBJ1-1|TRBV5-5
TGTGCCAGCAGCTTCGGGACAGGGTCGAACACTGAAGCTTTCTTT
CASSFGTGSNTEAFF
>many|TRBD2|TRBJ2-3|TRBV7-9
TGTGCCAGCAGCAAGACTAGCGGGGGGACCAGCGGCACAGATACGCAGTATTTT
CASSKTSGGTSGTDTQYF
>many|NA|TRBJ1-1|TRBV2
TGTGCCAGCAGTGCTCCCCCCCAAGGGAACACTGAAGCTTTCTTT
CASSAPPQGNTEAFF
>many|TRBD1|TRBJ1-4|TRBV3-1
TGTGCCAGCAGCCAAGACCAGGGGGCGCAGGAAAAACTGTTTTTT
CASSQDQGAQEKLFF
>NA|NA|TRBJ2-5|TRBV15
TGTGCCACCAGCAGAGATTATGCCTCTCAAGAGACCCAGTACTTC
CATSRDYASQETQYF
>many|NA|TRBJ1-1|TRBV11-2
TGTGCCAGCAGCTGGTCACGGAACACTGAAGCTTTCTTT
CASSWSRNTEAFF
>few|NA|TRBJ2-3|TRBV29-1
TGCAGCGGACAGCAGGCAGATACGCAGTATTTT
CSGQQADTQYF
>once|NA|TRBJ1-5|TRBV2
TGTGCCAGCGCTGATAGCAATCAGCCCCAGCATTTT
CASADSNQPQHF
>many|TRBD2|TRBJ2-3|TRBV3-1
TGTGCCAGCAGCCAAGATCTAGCGGGGGCGGCAACGCAGTATTTT
CASSQDLAGAATQYF
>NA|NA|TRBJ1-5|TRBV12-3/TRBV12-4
TGTGCCAGCAGCCGGACGGATCAGCCCCAGCATTTT
CASSRTDQPQHF
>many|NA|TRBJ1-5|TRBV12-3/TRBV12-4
TGTGCCAGCAGTTTAGCACACAGGGCGACCAATCAGCCCCAGCATTTT
CASSLAHRATNQPQHF
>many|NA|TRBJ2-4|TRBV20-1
TGCAGTGCTAGAGGGATGCCAGCCAAAAACATTCAGTACTTC
CSARGMPAKNIQYF
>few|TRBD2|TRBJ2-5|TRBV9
TGTGCCAGCAGCTCCGGACTAGCGTCCCAAGAGACCCAGTACTTC
CASSSGLASQETQYF
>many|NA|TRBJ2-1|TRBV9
TGTGCCAGCAGCGTAGTAGGGTCCAATGAGCAGTTCTTC
CASSVVGSNEQFF